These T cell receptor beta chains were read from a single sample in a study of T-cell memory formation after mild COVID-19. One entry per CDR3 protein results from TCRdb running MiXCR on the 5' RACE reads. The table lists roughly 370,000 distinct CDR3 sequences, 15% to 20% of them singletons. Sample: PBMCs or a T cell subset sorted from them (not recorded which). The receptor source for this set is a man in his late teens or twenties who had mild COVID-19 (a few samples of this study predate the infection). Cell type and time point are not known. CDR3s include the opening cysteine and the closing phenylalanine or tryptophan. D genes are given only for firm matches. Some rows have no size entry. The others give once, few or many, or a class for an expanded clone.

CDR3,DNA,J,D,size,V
CASSYYFGQGRQPQHF,TGTGCCAGCAGCTACTACTTTGGACAGGGGCGGCAGCCCCAGCATTTT,TRBJ1-5,TRBD1,.,TRBV7-2
CASSLGGQREGYTF,TGTGCCAGCAGCTTGGGGGGACAGCGAGAAGGCTACACCTTC,TRBJ1-2,TRBD1,few,TRBV5-6
CASNQGDGNEKLFF,TGTGCCAGCAATCAGGGGGACGGGAATGAAAAACTGTTTTTT,TRBJ1-4,TRBD1,.,TRBV12-3/TRBV12-4
CASSNSDPFYGNQPQHF,TGTGCCAGCAGTAACAGCGATCCCTTCTATGGCAATCAGCCCCAGCATTTT,TRBJ1-5,.,.,TRBV28
CASSGGMYEQYF,TGTGCCAGCAGTGGCGGAATGTACGAGCAGTACTTC,TRBJ2-7,.,.,TRBV25-1
CASSYWDRGPDTQYF,TGTGCCAGCAGTTACTGGGACAGGGGGCCAGATACGCAGTATTTT,TRBJ2-3,TRBD1,few,TRBV6-6
CASSATGGVLDTQYF,TGCGCCAGCAGCGCGACAGGGGGCGTTTTAGATACGCAGTATTTT,TRBJ2-3,TRBD1,few,TRBV5-1
CASSQPRNTEAFF,TGCGCCAGCAGCCAACCTAGGAACACTGAAGCTTTCTTT,TRBJ1-1,.,few,TRBV4-1
CASSPLYNQETQYF,TGTGCCAGCAGCCCCCTCTATAACCAAGAGACCCAGTACTTC,TRBJ2-5,.,many,TRBV7-8
CASSDRDNSPLHF,TGTGCCAGCAGTGACAGGGATAATTCACCCCTCCACTTT,TRBJ1-6,.,many,TRBV6-4
CSAKVPGGQETQYF,TGCAGTGCTAAAGTTCCAGGGGGCCAAGAGACCCAGTACTTC,TRBJ2-5,TRBD1,.,TRBV20-1
CASSLVLHRQIGEQFF,TGTGCCAGCAGCTTAGTTTTGCACAGGCAAATTGGTGAGCAGTTCTTC,TRBJ2-1,.,many,TRBV7-2
CATSDREIYGYTF,TGTGCCACCTCCGACAGGGAAATCTATGGCTACACCTTC,TRBJ1-2,TRBD1,.,TRBV6-2/TRBV6-3
CASSVTGQSSGANVLTF,TGTGCCAGCAGCGTGACAGGGCAGAGCTCTGGGGCCAACGTCCTGACTTTC,TRBJ2-6,TRBD1,few,TRBV7-9
CASSLAPGPETQYF,TGCGCCAGCAGCTTGGCGCCGGGGCCGGAGACCCAGTACTTC,TRBJ2-5,.,few,TRBV5-1
CASTLEGGTGELFF,TGTGCCAGCACCCTGGAGGGAGGAACCGGGGAGCTGTTTTTT,TRBJ2-2,.,few,TRBV7-9
CASSPEPNEQFF,TGTGCCAGCTCACCGGAACCCAATGAGCAGTTCTTC,TRBJ2-1,.,few,TRBV18
CASSYSTSGQGARNYGYTF,TGTGCCAGCAGTTACTCGACTTCGGGACAGGGCGCTCGAAACTATGGCTACACCTTC,TRBJ1-2,TRBD1,few,TRBV6-2/TRBV6-3
CSAPASAANYGYTF,TGCAGTGCCCCCGCTTCGGCGGCTAACTATGGCTACACCTTC,TRBJ1-2,.,.,TRBV20-1
CASSYRDFPSTDTQYF,TGTGCCAGCAGTTACCGGGACTTCCCTAGCACAGATACGCAGTATTTT,TRBJ2-3,.,.,TRBV9
CASSLRTGGNSPLHF,TGCGCCAGCAGCTTGCGGACAGGGGGTAATTCACCCCTCCACTTT,TRBJ1-6,TRBD1,few,TRBV5-1
CATSDKGASGGADTGELFF,TGTGCCACCAGTGATAAGGGAGCTAGCGGGGGTGCGGACACCGGGGAGCTGTTTTTT,TRBJ2-2,TRBD2,.,TRBV24-1
CASSQTRPDLGYNSPLHF,TGTGCCAGCAGCCAAACCCGACCGGACCTAGGTTATAATTCACCCCTCCACTTT,TRBJ1-6,.,.,TRBV14
CASSQGEGVGNTIYF,TGCGCCAGCAGCCAAGGGGAAGGTGTTGGAAACACCATATATTTT,TRBJ1-3,.,few,TRBV4-3
CASSQGFSGSYNEQFF,TGTGCCAGCAGCCAAGGTTTTAGCGGCTCCTACAATGAGCAGTTCTTC,TRBJ2-1,.,few,TRBV4-2
CASSLQLAGGLGTQYF,TGTGCCAGCAGTTTACAACTAGCGGGGGGGCTAGGTACGCAGTATTTT,TRBJ2-3,TRBD2,.,TRBV28
CASRRGSVSSETQYF,TGTGCCAGCCGCCGGGGGAGTGTCTCTTCGGAGACCCAGTACTTC,TRBJ2-5,.,.,TRBV7-9
CASRPRGGMGGTEAFF,TGTGCCAGCAGACCGCGGGGGGGTATGGGGGGCACTGAAGCTTTCTTT,TRBJ1-1,.,few,TRBV6-5
CASSSAPGGYGYTF,TGTGCCAGCAGCTCCGCTCCGGGGGGCTATGGCTACACCTTC,TRBJ1-2,.,few,TRBV7-3
CASSYDLLETQYF,TGTGCCAGCAGTTACGACCTCTTAGAGACCCAGTACTTC,TRBJ2-5,.,.,TRBV6-2/TRBV6-3
CASRAGTGVSYEQYF,TGTGCCAGCAGGGCCGGGACAGGGGTCTCCTACGAGCAGTACTTC,TRBJ2-7,TRBD1,.,TRBV12-3/TRBV12-4
CASSLGGDVETQYF,TGTGCCAGCAGCTTGGGTGGAGATGTAGAGACCCAGTACTTC,TRBJ2-5,.,few,TRBV7-9
CASSLDRLGSETQYF,TGCGCCAGCAGCTTGGACCGTTTAGGGAGTGAGACCCAGTACTTC,TRBJ2-5,.,many,TRBV5-1
CASSWGRNYGYTF,TGTGCCAGCAGTTGGGGGCGCAACTATGGCTACACCTTC,TRBJ1-2,.,.,TRBV27
CASSLRWGGNTEAFF,TGCGCCAGCAGCTTGAGATGGGGTGGGAACACTGAAGCTTTCTTT,TRBJ1-1,.,few,TRBV5-1
CASSFRKNIQYF,TGTGCCAGCAGTTTTCGGAAAAACATTCAGTACTTC,TRBJ2-4,.,few,TRBV12-3/TRBV12-4